This T cell receptor beta chain emerged from a study of shared clonotypes between healthy human individuals. Study background: CD4 naive and CD4 memory each took three plates per donor, while CD8 naive took two and CD8 memory one.

CD45RO negativity and positive selection for CCR7 defined naive CD8 cells, a population that excluded terminally differentiated effector memory CD45RA+ cells. Notes on the study in general: The represented genetic and exposure-history diversity was limited by the small number of donors. The rarefaction results pointed to incomplete sorted-subset sequencing despite large depth.

Looked up from germline, CDR1 is MNHEY and CDR2 is SVGAGI. The CDR3 contains 14 residues. V gave up 0 bases and J gave up 7 bases, with 9 bases separating them. This clone has only one observation. Its antigen is unknown. Assay used: immunoSEQ multiplex PCR; TCRdb lists only in-frame clones, some missing. The sample lists 1.5 million to 2.5 million clones, approximately 95% occurring once. This sequence joins TRBV6-5 and TRBJ2-2, with D possibly matching TRBD2 (5 bases). This sequence was found in a man between 18 and 35 years old in good health. Sequences were obtained from naive CD8+ T cells sorted from blood. CDR3 region: CASSYSNGGGELFF. The CDR3 coding sequence is TGTGCCAGCAGTTACTCGAACGGAGGCGGGGAGCTGTTTTTT.